This note documents a single TCR beta chain sequence. There are 14 residues in the CDR3. With 3 bases removed from V and 4 bases from J, the gap between germline ends came to 9 bases. The V gene's germline CDR1 is SEHNR and CDR2 FQNEAQ (reference sequence). This sample is drawn from a study of T cell responses to AZD1222 COVID-19 vaccine. Profiling relied on immunoSEQ multiplex PCR, and the TCRdb table lists in-frame clones only, not all of them. The data hold about 110,000 clones, with about nine tenths observed a single time. This chain joins TRBV7-9 and TRBJ1-4, with a possible D match to TRBD1 (5 bases). This sequence was found in an adult who received the AZD1222 COVID-19 vaccine. The material was peripheral blood, obtained 28 days after the second AZD1222 dose. CDR3 amino acids: CASSFDRFNEKLFF. For the CDR3, the DNA is TGTGCCAGCAGCTTTGACAGATTTAATGAAAAACTGTTTTTT.